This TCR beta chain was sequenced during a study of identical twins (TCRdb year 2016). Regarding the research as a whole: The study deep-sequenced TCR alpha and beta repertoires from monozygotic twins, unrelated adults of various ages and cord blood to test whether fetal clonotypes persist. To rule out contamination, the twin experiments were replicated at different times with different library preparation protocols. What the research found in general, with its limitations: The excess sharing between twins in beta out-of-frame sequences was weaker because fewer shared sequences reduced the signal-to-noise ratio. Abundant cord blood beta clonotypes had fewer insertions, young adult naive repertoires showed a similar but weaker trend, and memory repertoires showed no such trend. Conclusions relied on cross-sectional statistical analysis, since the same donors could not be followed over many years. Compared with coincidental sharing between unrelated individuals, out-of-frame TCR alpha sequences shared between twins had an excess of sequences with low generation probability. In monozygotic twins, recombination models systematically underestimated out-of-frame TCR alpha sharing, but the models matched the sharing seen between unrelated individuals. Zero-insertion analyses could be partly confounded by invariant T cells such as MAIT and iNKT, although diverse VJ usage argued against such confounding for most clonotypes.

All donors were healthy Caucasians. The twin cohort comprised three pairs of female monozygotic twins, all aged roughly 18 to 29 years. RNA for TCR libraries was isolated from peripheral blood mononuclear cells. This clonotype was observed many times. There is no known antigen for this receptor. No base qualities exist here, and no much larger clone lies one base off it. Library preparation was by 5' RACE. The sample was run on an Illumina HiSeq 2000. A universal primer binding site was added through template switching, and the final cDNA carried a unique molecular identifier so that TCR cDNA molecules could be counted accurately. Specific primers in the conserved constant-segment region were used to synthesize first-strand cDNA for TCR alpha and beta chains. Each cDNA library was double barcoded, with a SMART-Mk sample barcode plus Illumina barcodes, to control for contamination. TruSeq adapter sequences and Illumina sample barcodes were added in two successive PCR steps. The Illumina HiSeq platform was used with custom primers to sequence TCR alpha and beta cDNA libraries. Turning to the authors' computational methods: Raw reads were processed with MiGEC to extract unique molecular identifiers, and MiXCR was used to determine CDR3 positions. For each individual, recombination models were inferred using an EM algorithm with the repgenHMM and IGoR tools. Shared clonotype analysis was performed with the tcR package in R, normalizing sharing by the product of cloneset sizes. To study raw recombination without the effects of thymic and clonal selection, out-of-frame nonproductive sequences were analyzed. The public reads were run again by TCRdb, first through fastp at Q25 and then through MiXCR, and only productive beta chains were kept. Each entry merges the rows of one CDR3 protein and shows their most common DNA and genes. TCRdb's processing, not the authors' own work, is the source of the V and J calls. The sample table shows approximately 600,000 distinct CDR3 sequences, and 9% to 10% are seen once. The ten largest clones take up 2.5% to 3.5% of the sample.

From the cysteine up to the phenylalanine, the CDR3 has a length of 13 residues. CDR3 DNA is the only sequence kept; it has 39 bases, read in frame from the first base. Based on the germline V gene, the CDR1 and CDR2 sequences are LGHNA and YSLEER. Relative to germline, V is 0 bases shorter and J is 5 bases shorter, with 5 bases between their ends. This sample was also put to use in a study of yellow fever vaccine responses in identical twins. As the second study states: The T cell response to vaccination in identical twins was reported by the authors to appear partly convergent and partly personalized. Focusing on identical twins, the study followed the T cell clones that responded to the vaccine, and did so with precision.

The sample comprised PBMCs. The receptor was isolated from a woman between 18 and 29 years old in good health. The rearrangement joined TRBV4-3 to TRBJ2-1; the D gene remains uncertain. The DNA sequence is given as TGCGCCAGCAGCCAAGATCTCGACAATGAGCAGTTCTTC. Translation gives CASSQDLDNEQFF.